This TCR beta chain appears in the sequencing data of a study of T cells in Graves' hyperthyroidism and ophthalmopathy. As regards this clonotype: What it binds is not known.

V lost 2 bases, J lost 8 bases, and 6 bases stayed unmatched. The germline gives CDR1 LGHDT, CDR2 YNNKEL (reference sequence). The CDR3 is made up of 16 amino acids. The source material, RNA transcripts, was used to amplify TCR beta CDR3 regions. In the first-round RT-PCR of the TCR CDR3, the HTBI primer set was used. TCRdb redid the calling of the multiplex PCR reads with MiXCR, one entry per CDR3 protein. In the table there are about 350,000 distinct CDR3 sequences, under 20% of which are singletons. Overall study findings and caveats: Model output signaled ophthalmopathy a median 6.5 months ahead of onset.

This clonotype was sampled from a young woman with Graves' hyperthyroidism. This chain links TRBV3-1 with TRBJ2-2; the match to TRBD2 covers 12 bases. Sequencing was done on a sample of blood. The CDR3 loop is CASSQTSGGPSGELFF. In nucleotides, the CDR3 is TGTGCCAGCAGCCAAACTAGCGGGGGGCCCTCTGGGGAGCTGTTTTTT. Full variable domain (missing parts from reference TRBV3-1 and TRBJ2-2): DTAVSQTPKYLVTQMGNDKSIKCEQNLGHDTMYWYKQDSKKFLKIMFSYNNKELIINETVPNRFSPKSPDKAHLNLHINSLELGDSAVYFCASSQTSGGPSGELFFGEGSRLTVL.